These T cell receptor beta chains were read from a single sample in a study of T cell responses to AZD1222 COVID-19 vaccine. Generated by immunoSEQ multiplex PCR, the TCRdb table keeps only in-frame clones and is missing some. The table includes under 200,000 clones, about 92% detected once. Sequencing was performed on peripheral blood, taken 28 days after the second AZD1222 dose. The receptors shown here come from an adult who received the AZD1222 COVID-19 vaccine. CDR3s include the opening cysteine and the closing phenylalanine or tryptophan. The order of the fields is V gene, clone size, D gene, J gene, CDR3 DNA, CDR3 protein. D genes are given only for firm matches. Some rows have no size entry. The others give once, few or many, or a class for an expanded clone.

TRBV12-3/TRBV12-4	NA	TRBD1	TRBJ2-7	TGTGCCAGCAGTGGGACAGGCCTTGGCGAGCAGTACTTC	CASSGTGLGEQYF
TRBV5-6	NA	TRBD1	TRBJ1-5	TGTGCCAGCAGCATCTGGACAGGGGGGAGCAATCAGCCCCAGCATTTT	CASSIWTGGSNQPQHF
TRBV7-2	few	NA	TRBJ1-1	TGTGCCAGCAGCTCTCCAAGCCACTCCAGGGGAGCTTTCTTT	CASSSPSHSRGAFF
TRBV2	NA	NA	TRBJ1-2	TGTGCCAGCAGTTGGTCAGTTCTCACCTTC	CASSWSVLTF
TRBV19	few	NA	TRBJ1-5	TGTGCCAGTAGTATACTAGGGGAAGGGGGCAATCAGCCCCAGCATTTT	CASSILGEGGNQPQHF
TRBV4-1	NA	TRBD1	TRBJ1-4	TGCGCCAGCAGCCACCCAGGGGGGGAAAAACTGTTTTTT	CASSHPGGEKLFF
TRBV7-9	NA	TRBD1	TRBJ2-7	TGTGCCAGCAGCTTAGGGGTGACAGGGGGCTACGAGCAGTACTTC	CASSLGVTGGYEQYF
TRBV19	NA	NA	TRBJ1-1	TGTGCCAGTAGCCCAGGAGGGGGGAGGCATTTCTTT	CASSPGGGRHFF
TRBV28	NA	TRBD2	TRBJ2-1	TGTGCCAGCAGCCCACGACTAGCTGTGGACAATGAGCAGTTCTTC	CASSPRLAVDNEQFF
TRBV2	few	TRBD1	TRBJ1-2	TGTGCCAGCAGGCGGACAGGGGAGGGATATGGCTACACCTTC	CASRRTGEGYGYTF
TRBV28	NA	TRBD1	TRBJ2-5	TGTGCCAGCCTCTCGCTGAGGGGGCCGTACCAAGAGACCCAGTACTTC	CASLSLRGPYQETQYF
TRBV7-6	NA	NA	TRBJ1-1	TGTGCCAGCAGCCCCCAGGGCGGGAACAGTGCCGAGTGGAACACTGAAGCTTTCTTT	CASSPQGGNSAEWNTEAFF
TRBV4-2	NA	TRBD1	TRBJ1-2	TGTGCCAGCAGCCCACAGGGGAACTATGGCTACACCTTC	CASSPQGNYGYTF
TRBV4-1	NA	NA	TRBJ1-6	TGCGCCAGCAGCCAAGAAGGGGCGGCAGTCCTCTATAATTCACCCCTCCACTTT	CASSQEGAAVLYNSPLHF
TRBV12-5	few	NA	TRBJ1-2	TGTGCTAGTGGTTTGGTACGGTCAAACTGGTATATCAACTATGGCTACACCTTC	CASGLVRSNWYINYGYTF
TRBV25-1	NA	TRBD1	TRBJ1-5	TGTGCCAGCAGTCCGACAGGGGGTAATCAGCCCCAGCATTTT	CASSPTGGNQPQHF
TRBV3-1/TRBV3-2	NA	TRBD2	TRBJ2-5	TGTGCCAGCAGCCAAGTTCTAGCGGGGAAATTTGGGACCCAGTACTTC	CASSQVLAGKFGTQYF
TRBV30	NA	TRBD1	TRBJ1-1	TGTGCCTGGAGTGAAAGGGGGCAGACGGCTTTCTTT	CAWSERGQTAFF
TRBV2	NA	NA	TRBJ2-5	TGTGCCAGCTGGAGGGACCGACTAGGGGAGACCCAGTACTTC	CASWRDRLGETQYF
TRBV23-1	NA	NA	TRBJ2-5	TGCGCCAGCAGTCAATCAACGACGGGGGAAGAGACCCAGTACTTC	CASSQSTTGEETQYF
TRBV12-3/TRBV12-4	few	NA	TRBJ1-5	TGTGCCAGCAGTAACGAGGGACCTCAGCCCCAGCATTTT	CASSNEGPQPQHF
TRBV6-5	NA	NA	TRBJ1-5	TGTGCCAGCAGTTACTACAGGGATAGCAATCAGCCCCAGCATTTT	CASSYYRDSNQPQHF
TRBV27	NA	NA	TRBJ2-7	TGTGCCAGCAGTTTGTCCGGAGGCCTAAGCTCCTACGAGCAGTACTTC	CASSLSGGLSSYEQYF
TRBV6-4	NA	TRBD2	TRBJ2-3	TGTGCCAGCAGTCCCACTAGCGGGGGGGCAGATACGCAGTATTTT	CASSPTSGGADTQYF
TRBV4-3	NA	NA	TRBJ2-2	TGCGCCAGCAGCCATTTCAGCAGCACCGGGGAGCTGTTTTTT	CASSHFSSTGELFF
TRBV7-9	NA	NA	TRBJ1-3	TGTGCCAGCAGTCTACTTACAGGCGTCCGAGGAAACACCATATATTTT	CASSLLTGVRGNTIYF
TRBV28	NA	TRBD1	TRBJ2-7	TGTGCCAGCAGGGGACAGGGCCGATCCTCCTACGAGCAGTACTTC	CASRGQGRSSYEQYF
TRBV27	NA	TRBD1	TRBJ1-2	TGTGCCAGCAGCCCGGGACAGTTCTATGGCTACACCTTC	CASSPGQFYGYTF
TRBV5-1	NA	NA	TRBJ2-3	TGCGCCAGCAGCTTGGGCGGAAAACACACAGATACGCAGTATTTT	CASSLGGKHTDTQYF
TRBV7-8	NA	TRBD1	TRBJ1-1	TGTGCCAGCAGCCCAGACAGGGGAATGAACACTGAAGCTTTCTTT	CASSPDRGMNTEAFF
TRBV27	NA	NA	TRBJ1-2	TGTGCCAGCAGTCCCCTAGGGGGGGGGACCTATGGCTACACCTTC	CASSPLGGGTYGYTF
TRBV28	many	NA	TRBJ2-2	TGTGCCAGCAGTTGGTTTGGCAGGGAGAACACCGGGGAGCTGTTTTTT	CASSWFGRENTGELFF
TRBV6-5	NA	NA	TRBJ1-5	TGTGCCAGCAGTAACGACAGGTCTTCCAATCAGCCCCAGCATTTT	CASSNDRSSNQPQHF
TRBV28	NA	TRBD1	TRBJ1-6	TGTGCCAGCAGTCCACCTCCGGGACAGGGGTTGACGTCCCTCCACTTT	CASSPPPGQGLTSLHF
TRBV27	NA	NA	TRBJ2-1	TGTGCCAGCAGTCCCTCCCGGGCCAGCTTAAATGAGCAGTTCTTC	CASSPSRASLNEQFF
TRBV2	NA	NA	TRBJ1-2	TGTGCCAGCAGTGGGACAGCTAACTATGGCTACACCTTC	CASSGTANYGYTF
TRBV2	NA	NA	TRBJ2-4	TGTGCCAGCAGTCGTAGGGGGGTCAACCAAAACATTCAGTACTTC	CASSRRGVNQNIQYF
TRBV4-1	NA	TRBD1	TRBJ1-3	TGCGCCAGCAGCCAAGACCAGGGGGCAGTCTCTGGAAACACCATATATTTT	CASSQDQGAVSGNTIYF
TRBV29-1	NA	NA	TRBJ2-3	TGCAGCGTTGGAGGACGCACAGATACGCAGTATTTT	CSVGGRTDTQYF
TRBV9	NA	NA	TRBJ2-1	TGTGCCAGCAGCGTAGTACAGCCTAGCTCCTACAATGAGCAGTTCTTC	CASSVVQPSSYNEQFF
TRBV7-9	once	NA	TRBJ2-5	TGTGCCAGCAGCTCTCCGACCAAGTCGGGCCAAGAGACCCAGTACTTC	CASSSPTKSGQETQYF
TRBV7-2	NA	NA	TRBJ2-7	TGTGCCAGCAGCGAGGGCCACTACGAGCAGTACTTC	CASSEGHYEQYF
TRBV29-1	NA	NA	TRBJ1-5	TGCAGCGTTCGGGATAATAGCAATCAGCCCCAGCATTTT	CSVRDNSNQPQHF
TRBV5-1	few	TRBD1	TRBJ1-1	TGCGCCAGCAGCTCCGGGACAGGGGTCGGTGAAGCTTTCTTT	CASSSGTGVGEAFF
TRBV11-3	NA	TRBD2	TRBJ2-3	TGTGCCAGCAAGGGCGGGGGGCTCACAGATACGCAGTATTTT	CASKGGGLTDTQYF
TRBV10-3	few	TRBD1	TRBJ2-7	TGTGCCATCAGTGGGGGACAGAATAGCTACGAGCAGTACTTC	CAISGGQNSYEQYF
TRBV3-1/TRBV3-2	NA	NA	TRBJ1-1	TGTGCCAGCAGCCTACAGAACACTGAAGCTTTCTTT	CASSLQNTEAFF
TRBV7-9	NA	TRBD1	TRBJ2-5	TGTGCCAGCAGCCCCCGAGCGACCGGGACAGTCCAAGAGACCCAGTACTTC	CASSPRATGTVQETQYF
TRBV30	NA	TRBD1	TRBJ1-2	TGTGCCTGGAGTGTCGGTTCAGGGGGCCTTGGCGGCTACACCTTC	CAWSVGSGGLGGYTF
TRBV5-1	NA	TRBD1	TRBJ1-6	TGCGCCAGCAGCCCGGGACAGGGGGGGTGGTCACCCCTCCACTTT	CASSPGQGGWSPLHF
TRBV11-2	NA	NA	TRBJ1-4	TGTGCCAGCAGCTTAGTAAGAGCAACTAATGAAAAACTGTTTTTT	CASSLVRATNEKLFF
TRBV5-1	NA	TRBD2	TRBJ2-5	TGCGCCAGCAGCCAGACTAGCGGGAGGGCCGAGGGTGAGACCCAGTACTTC	CASSQTSGRAEGETQYF